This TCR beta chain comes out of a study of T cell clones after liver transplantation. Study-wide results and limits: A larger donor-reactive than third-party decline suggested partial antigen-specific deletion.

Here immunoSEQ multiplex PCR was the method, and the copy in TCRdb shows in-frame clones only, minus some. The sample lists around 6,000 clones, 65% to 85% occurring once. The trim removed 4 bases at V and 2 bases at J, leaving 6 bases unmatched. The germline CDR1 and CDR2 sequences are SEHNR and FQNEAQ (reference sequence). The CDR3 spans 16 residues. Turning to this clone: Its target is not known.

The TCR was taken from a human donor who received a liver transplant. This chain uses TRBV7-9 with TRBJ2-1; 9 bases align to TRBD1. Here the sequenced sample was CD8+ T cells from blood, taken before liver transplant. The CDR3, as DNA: TGTGCCAGCAGCTCCACGACAGGGGGGGCCTACAATGAGCAGTTCTTC. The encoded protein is CASSSTTGGAYNEQFF.